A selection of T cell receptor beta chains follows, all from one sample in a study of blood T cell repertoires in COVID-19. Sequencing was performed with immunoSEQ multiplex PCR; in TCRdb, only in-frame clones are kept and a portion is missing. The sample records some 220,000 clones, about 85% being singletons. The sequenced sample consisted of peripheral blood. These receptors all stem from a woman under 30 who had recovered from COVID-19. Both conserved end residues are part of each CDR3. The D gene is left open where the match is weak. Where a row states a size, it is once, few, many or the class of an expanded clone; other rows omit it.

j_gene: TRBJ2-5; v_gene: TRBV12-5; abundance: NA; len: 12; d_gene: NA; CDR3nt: TGTGCTAGTGGTTTTTTCTCAGAGACCCAGTACTTC; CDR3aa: CASGFFSETQYF
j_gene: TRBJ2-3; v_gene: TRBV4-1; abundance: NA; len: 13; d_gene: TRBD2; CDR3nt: TGCGCCAGCAGCCCTAGCGGGAGCGATACGCAGTATTTT; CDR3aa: CASSPSGSDTQYF
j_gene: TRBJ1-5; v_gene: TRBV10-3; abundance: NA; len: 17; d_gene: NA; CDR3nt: TGTGCCATCAGTGCCGACCACAGGGTTGCTAGCAATCAGCCCCAGCATTTT; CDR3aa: CAISADHRVASNQPQHF
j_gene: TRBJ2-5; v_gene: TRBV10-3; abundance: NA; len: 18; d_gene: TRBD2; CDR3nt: TGTGCCATCAGTGATAGGACGGTGACTAGCGGGCGCCAAGAGACCCAGTACTTC; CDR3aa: CAISDRTVTSGRQETQYF
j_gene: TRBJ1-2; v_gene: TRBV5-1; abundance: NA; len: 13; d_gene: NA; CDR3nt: TGCGCCAGCAGCTGGTCGGCGGACTATGGCTACACCTTC; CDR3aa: CASSWSADYGYTF
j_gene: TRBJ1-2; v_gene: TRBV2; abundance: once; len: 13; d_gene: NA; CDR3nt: TGTGCCAGCAGTGAAGGCGGCGGGGGCGGCTACACCTTC; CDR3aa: CASSEGGGGGYTF
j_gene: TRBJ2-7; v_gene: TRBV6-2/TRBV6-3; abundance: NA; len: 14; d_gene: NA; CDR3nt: TGTGCCAGCAGTTACTCTGGACACCACTACGAGCAGTACTTC; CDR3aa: CASSYSGHHYEQYF
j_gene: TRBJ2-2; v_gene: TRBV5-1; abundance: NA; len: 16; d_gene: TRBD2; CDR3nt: TGCGCCAGCAGCTTGGGTAGCGGGTCCAACACCGGGGAGCTGTTTTTT; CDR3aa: CASSLGSGSNTGELFF
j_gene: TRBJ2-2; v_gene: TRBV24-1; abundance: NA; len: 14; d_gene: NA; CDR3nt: TGTGCCACCAGTGATTTGAGGGGCACCGGGGAGCTGTTTTTT; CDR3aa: CATSDLRGTGELFF
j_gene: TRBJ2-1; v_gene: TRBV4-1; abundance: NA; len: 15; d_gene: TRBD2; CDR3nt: TGCGCCAGCAGTGGGACTAGCGGGACCTACAATGAGCAGTTCTTC; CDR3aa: CASSGTSGTYNEQFF
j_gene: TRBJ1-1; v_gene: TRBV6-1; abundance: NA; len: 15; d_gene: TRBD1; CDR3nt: TGTGCCAGCAGTGAAGCGGGAGGGACAGGAGGGGTGGCTTTCTTT; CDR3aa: CASSEAGGTGGVAFF
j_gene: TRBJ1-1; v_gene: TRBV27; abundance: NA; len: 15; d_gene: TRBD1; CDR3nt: TGTGCCAGCAGATTAGGACAGGGACTGAACACTGAAGCTTTCTTT; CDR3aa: CASRLGQGLNTEAFF
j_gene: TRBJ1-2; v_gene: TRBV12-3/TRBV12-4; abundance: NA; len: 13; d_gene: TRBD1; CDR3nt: TGTGCCAGCAGTTTTGGGACAGGGGGCTTGGGCACCTTC; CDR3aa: CASSFGTGGLGTF
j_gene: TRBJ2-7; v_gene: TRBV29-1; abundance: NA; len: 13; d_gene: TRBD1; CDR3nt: TGCAGCCTTGAACAGGGGGCCCCCTACGAGCAGTACTTC; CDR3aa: CSLEQGAPYEQYF
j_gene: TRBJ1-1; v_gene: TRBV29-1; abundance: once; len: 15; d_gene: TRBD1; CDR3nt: TGCAGCGTTGGGGACAGGGGAAACGGGAACACTGAAGCTTTCTTT; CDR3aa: CSVGDRGNGNTEAFF
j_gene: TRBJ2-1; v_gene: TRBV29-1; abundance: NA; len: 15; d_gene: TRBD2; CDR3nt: TGCAGCGTTGAACCTAGCGGGTACTCCTACAATGAGCAGTTCTTC; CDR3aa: CSVEPSGYSYNEQFF
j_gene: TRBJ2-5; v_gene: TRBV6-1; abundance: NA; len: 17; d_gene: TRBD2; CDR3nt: TGTGCCAGCAGTGAATGGGCTAGCGGGGCGTACCAAGAGACCCAGTACTTC; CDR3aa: CASSEWASGAYQETQYF
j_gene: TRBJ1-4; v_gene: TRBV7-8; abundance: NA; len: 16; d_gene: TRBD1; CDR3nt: TGTGCCAGCAGCAGGGACAGGGGGAGCCCTAGTGAAAAACTGTTTTTT; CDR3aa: CASSRDRGSPSEKLFF
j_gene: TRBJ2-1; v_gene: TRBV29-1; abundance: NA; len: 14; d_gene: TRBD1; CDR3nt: TGCAGCGTTGTTACAGGGGCACCCTACAATGAGCAGTTCTTC; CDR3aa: CSVVTGAPYNEQFF
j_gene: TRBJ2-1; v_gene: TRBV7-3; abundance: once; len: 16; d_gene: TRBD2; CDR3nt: TGTGCCAGCAGTCAAAGCGGGAGGGTCTCCTACAATGAGCAGTTCTTC; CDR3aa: CASSQSGRVSYNEQFF
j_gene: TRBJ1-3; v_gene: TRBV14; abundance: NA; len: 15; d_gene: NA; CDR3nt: TGTGCCAGCAGCCAGGCGGATTCCTCTGGAAACACCATATATTTT; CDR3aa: CASSQADSSGNTIYF
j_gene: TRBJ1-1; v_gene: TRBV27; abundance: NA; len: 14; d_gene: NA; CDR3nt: TGTGCCAGCAGTTTGATGAGAGAATTCGCTGAAGCTTTCTTT; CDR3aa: CASSLMREFAEAFF
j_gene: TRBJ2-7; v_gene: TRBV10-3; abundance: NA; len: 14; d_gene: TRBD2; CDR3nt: TGTGCCACCGGGACTAGCGGGAGGTCGCGGGAGCAGTACTTC; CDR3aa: CATGTSGRSREQYF
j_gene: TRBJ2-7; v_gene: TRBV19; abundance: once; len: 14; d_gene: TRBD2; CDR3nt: TGTGCCAGTACGGCGGGCAGGGAGGGGTACGAGCAGTACTTC; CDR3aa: CASTAGREGYEQYF
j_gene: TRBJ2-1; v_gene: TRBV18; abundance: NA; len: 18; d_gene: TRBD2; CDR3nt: TGTGCCAGCTCAAAACGGACTAGCGGGAGTCCCTCCTACAATGAGCAGTTCTTC; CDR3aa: CASSKRTSGSPSYNEQFF
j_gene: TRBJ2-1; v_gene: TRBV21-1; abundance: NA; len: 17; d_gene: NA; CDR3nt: TGTGCCAGCAGCAAAGGCCCGACTAGCTCAACCTACAATGAGCAGTTCTTC; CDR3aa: CASSKGPTSSTYNEQFF
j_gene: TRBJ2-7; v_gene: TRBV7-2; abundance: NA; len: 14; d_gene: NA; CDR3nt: TGTGCCAGCAGCCTCGGACATCTCTCCTACGAGCAGTACTTC; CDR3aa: CASSLGHLSYEQYF
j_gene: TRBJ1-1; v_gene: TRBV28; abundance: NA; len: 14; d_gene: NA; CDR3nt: TGTGCCAGCAGTTTGCGGGAGATGAACACTGAAGCTTTCTTT; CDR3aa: CASSLREMNTEAFF
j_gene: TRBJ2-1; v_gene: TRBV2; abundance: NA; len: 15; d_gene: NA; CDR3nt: TGTGCCAGCAGTGAAAGGTCTAGCTCCTACAATGAGCAGTTCTTC; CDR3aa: CASSERSSSYNEQFF